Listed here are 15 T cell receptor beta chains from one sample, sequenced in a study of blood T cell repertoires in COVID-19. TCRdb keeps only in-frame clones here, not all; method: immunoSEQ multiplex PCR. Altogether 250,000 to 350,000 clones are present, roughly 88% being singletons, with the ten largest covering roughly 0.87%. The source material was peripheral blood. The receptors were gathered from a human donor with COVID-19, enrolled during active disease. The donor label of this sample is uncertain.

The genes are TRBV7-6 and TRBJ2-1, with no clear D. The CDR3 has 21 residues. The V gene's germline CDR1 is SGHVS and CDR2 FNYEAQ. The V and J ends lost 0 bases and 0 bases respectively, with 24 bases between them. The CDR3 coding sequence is TGTGCCAGCAGCTTAGCGGTTCCCTCGGCCCTTCTGGAGTACTCCTACAATGAGCAGTTCTTC. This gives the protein CASSLAVPSALLEYSYNEQFF.

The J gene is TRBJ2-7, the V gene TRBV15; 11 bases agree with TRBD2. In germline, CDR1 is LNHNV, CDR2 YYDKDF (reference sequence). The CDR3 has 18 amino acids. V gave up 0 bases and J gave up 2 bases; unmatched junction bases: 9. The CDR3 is CATSRDYAGLAEPYEQYF. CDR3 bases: TGTGCCACCAGCAGAGACTACGCGGGACTAGCGGAGCCCTACGAGCAGTACTTC.

Written as DNA, the CDR3 is TGTGCCAGCGGCAACAGGGGGCACGTTAACTATGGCTACACCTTC. Its protein is CASGNRGHVNYGYTF. The V gene is TRBV6-5, the J gene TRBJ1-2; 9 nucleotides line up with TRBD1. There are 15 residues in the CDR3. The J segment lost 1 base and the V segment lost 8 bases, leaving 8 bases of the junction unmatched. Looked up from germline, CDR1 is MNHEY and CDR2 is SVGAGI.

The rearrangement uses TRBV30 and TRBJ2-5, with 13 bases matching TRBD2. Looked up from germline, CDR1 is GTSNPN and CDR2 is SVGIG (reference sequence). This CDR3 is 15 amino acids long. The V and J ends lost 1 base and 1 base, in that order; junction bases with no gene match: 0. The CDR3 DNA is TGTGCCTGGAGTGGGACTAGCGGGAGCCAAGAGACCCAGTACTTC. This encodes CAWSGTSGSQETQYF.

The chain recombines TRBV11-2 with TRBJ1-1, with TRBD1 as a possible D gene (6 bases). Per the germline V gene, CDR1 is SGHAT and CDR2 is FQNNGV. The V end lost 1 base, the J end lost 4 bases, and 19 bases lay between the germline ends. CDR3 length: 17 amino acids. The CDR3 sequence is CASSLAYPNGQSTEAFF. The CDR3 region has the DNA TGTGCCAGCAGCTTAGCCTACCCTAACGGACAGTCCACTGAAGCTTTCTTT.

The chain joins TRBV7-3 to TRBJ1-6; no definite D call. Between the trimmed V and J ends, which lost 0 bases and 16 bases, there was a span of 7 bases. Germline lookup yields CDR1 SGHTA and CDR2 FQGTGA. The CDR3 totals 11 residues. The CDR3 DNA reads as TGTGCCAGCAGCTTAACGTACGGGCTCCACTTT. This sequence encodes CASSLTYGLHF.

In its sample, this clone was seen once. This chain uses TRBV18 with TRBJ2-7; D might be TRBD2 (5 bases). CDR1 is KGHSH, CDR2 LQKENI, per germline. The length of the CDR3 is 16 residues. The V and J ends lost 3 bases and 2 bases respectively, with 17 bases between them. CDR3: CASSPESWTGAYEQYF. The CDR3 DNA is TGTGCCAGCTCACCGGAAAGCTGGACTGGCGCCTACGAGCAGTACTTC.

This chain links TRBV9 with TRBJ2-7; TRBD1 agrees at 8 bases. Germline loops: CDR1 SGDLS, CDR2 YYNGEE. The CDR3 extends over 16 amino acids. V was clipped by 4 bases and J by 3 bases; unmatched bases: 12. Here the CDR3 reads CASSPGDGTGYYEQYF. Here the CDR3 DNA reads TGTGCCAGCAGCCCGGGCGACGGGACAGGCTACTACGAGCAGTACTTC.

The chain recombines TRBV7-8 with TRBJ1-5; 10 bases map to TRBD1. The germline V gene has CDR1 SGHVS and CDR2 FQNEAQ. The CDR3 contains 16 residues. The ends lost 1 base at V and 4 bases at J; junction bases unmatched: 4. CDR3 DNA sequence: TGTGCCAGCAGCTTAGGTGGGGGACAGGGGAATCAGCCCCAGCATTTT. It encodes CASSLGGGQGNQPQHF.

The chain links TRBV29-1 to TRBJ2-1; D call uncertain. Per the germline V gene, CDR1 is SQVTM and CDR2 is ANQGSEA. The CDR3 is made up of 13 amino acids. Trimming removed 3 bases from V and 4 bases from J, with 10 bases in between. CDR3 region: CSVEVAAYNEQFF. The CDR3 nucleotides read TGCAGCGTTGAGGTGGCGGCGTACAATGAGCAGTTCTTC.

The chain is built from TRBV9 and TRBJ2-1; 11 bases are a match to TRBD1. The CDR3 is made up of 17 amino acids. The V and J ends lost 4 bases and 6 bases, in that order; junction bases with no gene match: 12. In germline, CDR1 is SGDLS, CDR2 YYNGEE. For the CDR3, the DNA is TGTGCCAGCAGCCCCCCATCTTCCGGGACAGGGGGCAATGAGCAGTTCTTC. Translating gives CASSPPSSGTGGNEQFF.

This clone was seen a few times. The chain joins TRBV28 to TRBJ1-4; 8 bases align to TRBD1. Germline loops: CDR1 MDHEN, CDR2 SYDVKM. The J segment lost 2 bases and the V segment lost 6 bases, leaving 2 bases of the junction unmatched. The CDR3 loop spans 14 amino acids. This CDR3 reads CASRQGATNEKLFF. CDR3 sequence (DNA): TGTGCCAGCAGGCAGGGGGCGACTAATGAAAAACTGTTTTTT. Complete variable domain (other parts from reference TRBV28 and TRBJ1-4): DVKVTQSSRYLVKRTGEKVFLECVQDMDHENMFWYRQDPGLGLRLIYFSYDVKMKEKGDIPEGYSVSREKKERFSLILESASTNQTSMYLCASRQGATNEKLFFGSGTQLSVL.

The CDR3 DNA follows: TGCGCCAGCAGCTCGAGCGGGAGTAAGAACGATGAGCAGTTCTTC. It specifies CASSSSGSKNDEQFF. The genes are TRBV5-1 and TRBJ2-1; 8 positions agree with TRBD2. CDR1 and CDR2 from the germline V gene are SGHRS and YFSETQ. Germline trimming cut 3 bases from V and 8 bases from J; bases unmatched to any gene: 10. The CDR3 loop spans 15 amino acids.

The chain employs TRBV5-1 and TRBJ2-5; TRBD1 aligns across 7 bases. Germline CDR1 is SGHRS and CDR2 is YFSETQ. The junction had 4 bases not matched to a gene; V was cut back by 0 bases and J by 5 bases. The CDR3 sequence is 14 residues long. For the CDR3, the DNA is TGCGCCAGCAGCTTGGCGGACAGGTGGGAGACCCAGTACTTC. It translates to CASSLADRWETQYF.

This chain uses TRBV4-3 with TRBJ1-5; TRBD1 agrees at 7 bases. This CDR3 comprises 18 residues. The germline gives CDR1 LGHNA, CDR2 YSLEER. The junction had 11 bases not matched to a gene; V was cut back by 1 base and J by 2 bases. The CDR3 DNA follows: TGCGCCAGCAGCCAAGGGGCGTCGGGGACAGCCGGCAATCAGCCCCAGCATTTT. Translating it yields CASSQGASGTAGNQPQHF.